Presented here are 4 T cell receptor beta chains from one specimen sequenced in a study of blood T cells in healthy people across ages. Primed by a sample-barcoded 5' primer and a J-beta primer mix, a second PCR proceeded for roughly 7 to 11 cycles. TCRdb processed the 5' RACE reads anew with MiXCR; each CDR3 protein has one entry. The sample lists almost 1 million distinct CDR3 sequences; 45% to 60% were seen once. The specimen was blood. All receptors come from a woman aged 60-70 years in good health.

Remarks on this clonotype: The conserved phenylalanine or tryptophan is not found at the CDR3 terminus, so this likely reflects a read error. CDR3 nucleotide sequence: TGTGCCATCAGTGTCGAGGGGAGCTACGAGCAGTACTTA. Its translation is CAISVEGSYEQYL. The chain employs TRBV10-3 and TRBJ2-7; D assignment may be TRBD1 or TRBD2 (5 bases each). The CDR3 has 13 residues. Germline V gene data show CDR1 as ENHRY and CDR2 as SYGVKD. The V end lost 4 bases, the J end lost 3 bases, and 10 bases lay between the germline ends.

The chain carries TRBV3-1 and TRBJ2-5; 7 bases match TRBD2. The length of the CDR3 is 14 residues. V lost 1 base, J lost 5 bases, and 4 bases stayed unmatched. Germline-derived CDR1 and CDR2 are LGHDT and YNNKEL (reference sequence). CDR3 loop: CASSQAHGGETQYF. CDR3 nucleotides: TGTGCCAGCAGCCAAGCGCACGGGGGGGAGACCCAGTACTTC.

The chain links TRBV4-1 to TRBJ1-5; 7 nucleotides line up with TRBD1. Germline loops: CDR1 MGHRA, CDR2 YSYEKL. V shed 3 bases and J 5 bases; nucleotides not matched to a gene: 4. CDR3 length: 14 residues. This chain's CDR3 is CASSHGRGDQPQHF. The DNA of the CDR3 is TGCGCCAGCAGCCATGGCAGGGGGGATCAGCCCCAGCATTTT.

CDR3 region: CAISESEYYGYTF. Written as DNA, the CDR3 is TGTGCCATCAGTGAGTCTGAATACTATGGCTACACCTTC. The V gene is TRBV10-3, the J gene TRBJ1-2, with no clear D. The CDR3 sequence is 13 residues long. The germline CDR1 and CDR2 sequences are ENHRY and SYGVKD. With 0 bases removed from V and 3 bases from J, the gap between germline ends came to 5 bases.